This T cell receptor (beta chain) was found in a study of healthy donors' naive CD4 and CD8 T cells. Broader study findings: Reportedly, most V and J gene segments showed naive CD4+ versus CD8+ bias.

This CDR3 contains 15 residues. Germline V gives CDR1 SQVTM, CDR2 ANQGSEA. J was trimmed by 0 bases and V by 5 bases; bases with no gene match: 3. This clonotype showed up just a few times. Its antigen is still unknown. Starting from 450 to 550 ng of total RNA, TCR libraries were made with linear amplification. One entry per CDR3 protein results from TCRdb running MiXCR on the reads. The sample yields 180,000 or so distinct CDR3 sequences, 74% seen once. Input material: naive CD4+ and CD8+ T cells sorted from blood, pooled from several donors. The chain employs TRBV29-1 and TRBJ2-1, with 11 positions matching TRBD2. This TCR was sampled from a pool of human donors in good health; the sample pools cells from several healthy donors. CDR3 region: CSVTLAGASYNEQFF. The DNA of the CDR3 is TGCAGCGTTACACTAGCGGGAGCCTCCTACAATGAGCAGTTCTTC.